This TCR beta chain emerged from a study of cytomegalovirus exposure and HLA in healthy donors (dated by TCRdb to 2017 to 2019). A note on the overall study: In an earlier analysis of 550 to 750 of the donors, 250 to 350 Gb of sequence data and 117 million unique TCR beta sequences from 180 million or so T cells were reported. Typing coverage varied by locus: about 620-630 donors for A, B, C, DRB1 and DQB1; more than 500 for DQA1; 606 for DPA1; around 490 for DPB1. To study patterns of TCR occurrence, a later analysis re-analyzed previously published TCR beta repertoires from just over 650 donors and added high-resolution HLA genotyping. Rather than drawing on any new phenotypic data, the later analysis identified candidate immune exposures from TCR beta sequences and the way those sequences occurred across donors. A later genetic analysis took genome-wide SNP genotypes for about 55% of the roughly 670 donors and used that subset as a discovery cohort. Using immunosequencing, the study profiled T cell repertoires from 640 or so subjects and related those repertoires to cytomegalovirus serostatus. About 280 gigabases of sequencing data and tens of millions of unique TCR sequences made up an early release that covered around 640 HLA-typed donors. To decide whether each TCR beta V gene segment behaved as functional or pseudogenic, an earlier analysis of over 500 of the donors relied on high-throughput TCR beta sequencing. Besides the first cohort of 500 to 700 subjects, a separate validation cohort made up of roughly 130 different subjects was used. High-throughput TCR immunosequencing, statistical association of individual TCRs with disease status, and machine learning were combined to predict cytomegalovirus infection status. Among 398 genotyped donors of the cohort, an average of about 220,000 unique TCR beta nucleotide sequences was sequenced per donor, of which 15% to 20% were non-productive. Class I and class II HLA loci were covered by the typing at four-digit resolution. Donor age, sex, ethnicity and CMV serostatus were compiled alongside the repertoire data. Every discovery cohort repertoire had been produced on one sequencing platform. Four to six DR-DQ haplotypes were handled as single units for association and clustering, since linkage in the cohort was strong. Of the 300 to 450 genotyped donors, 70% to 90% were placed in the genetic ancestry cluster associated with self-reported Caucasian donors. The study aimed to test whether signatures of past pathogen exposure could be identified by cataloging public T cell receptors.

Overall results and qualifications from the work: At a false discovery rate of 0.05, a later analysis linked around 15,000 TCR beta sequences to specific HLA alleles. A later genetic analysis reported fewer N-insertions in productive TCRs among donors in an Asian-associated ancestry cluster than the roughly 700-donor mean. In a later analysis, most CMV-associated TCR beta chains were found to appear HLA-restricted, with HLA associations seemingly driven largely by CMV exposure. For the cohort, immune exposure information was limited to CMV serostatus. A cluster of highly shared sequence variants was judged likely to represent a technical artifact of the sequencing pipeline. Broadly in line with IMGT annotations, most TCR beta V segments showed up in productive rearrangements about 90% or about 30% of the time in an earlier analysis of some 590 of the donors. Most TCR sequences were seen in very few donors, while some public TCRs were found in many individuals. Only TCR beta chains were sequenced in this cohort, and the absence of alpha or paired-chain data limited detectable features. A later analysis reported that several top co-occurrence clusters appeared linked to parvovirus B19, influenza, CMV and Epstein-Barr virus. The earlier analysis of nearly 600 of the donors excluded 15 to 20 rarely observed V segments, including chromosome 9 orphons, because counts were too low. When HLA alleles, especially DR and DQ, strongly co-occurred, TCR associations were difficult to assign to individual alleles. In vitro tests confirmed that a few of the cytomegalovirus-associated TCR beta chains recognize cytomegalovirus antigens. In a later genetic analysis, a missense DCLRE1C variant was associated with V-gene and J-gene trimming of TCR beta chains, and the association was replicated in an independent cohort. Presence/absence analyses assumed roughly uniform sequencing depth across donors, an assumption that may not hold. Linkage disequilibrium might explain the correlated functional status among segregating V segments, but an unknown experimental factor could not be ruled out. In both the original and validation cohorts, the classifier was reported to diagnose cytomegalovirus status with high specificity and sensitivity. A further reported finding was that TCR beta sequences accurately predicted the HLA-A and HLA-B alleles for most subjects in the first cohort. The authors suggested that the approach could potentially be extended to other disease states and immunological phenotypes. The study gave a list of about 150 TCR beta chains associated with cytomegalovirus. A later analysis found that HLA-associated TCR beta chains were more clonally expanded and had lower generation probabilities than equally common non-associated chains. HLA typing was unavailable for some donors at each locus, so association tests used only the typed subset. The 87-base-pair reads could not distinguish some IMGT-functional V segments, including TRBV6-2 and TRBV6-3, so those segments were excluded. According to a later analysis, TCR association rates differed among HLA loci, with DRB1 alleles showing the most associated TCRs and HLA-C alleles showing the fewest.

Libraries were prepared through the immunoSEQ multiplex PCR assay. The multiplex PCR relied on a mix of 60 forward primers for TCR Vbeta segments and 13 reverse primers for TCR Jbeta segments. The CDR3 region of rearranged TCR beta genes was amplified from genomic DNA with a multiplex PCR assay. On the Illumina HiSeq System, the amplified TCR beta libraries were sequenced as 87-base-pair reads. On the authors' methods: A later analysis tallied tens of millions of unique TCR beta chains across the 550 to 850 repertoires, and approximately 9.9 million of those chains were shared by two or more donors. To remove PCR and sequencing errors, raw reads were error-corrected and collapsed into unique sequences using a nearest-neighbor algorithm that merged closely related sequences. Alignment of CDR3 sequences to IMGT reference sequences was used to assign V, D and J gene segments. For a sequence to be retained, a match of at least six nucleotides was required to both a V gene segment and a J gene segment. A rearrangement counted as productive if the CDR3 had no stop codons and remained in frame with V and J, and every other rearrangement counted as non-productive. Following IMGT convention, CDR3 was defined as the stretch from the second conserved V-encoded cysteine up to the conserved J-encoded phenylalanine. The earlier analysis of some 550 of the donors excluded any sequence lacking an unambiguous match to a single V gene segment. In an earlier analysis of 587 of the donors, V segments were called functional above 56.7% productive rearrangements and were called segregating when the between-donor standard deviation exceeded 5%. A statistical classification framework was built to diagnose cytomegalovirus status from the catalog of TCR beta chain sequences. V and J gene assignment, in a later analysis, came from comparing TCR nucleotide sequences with IMGT/GENE-DB human TR gene sequences. A later analysis assigned CDR3 sequences and most-parsimonious VDJ recombination scenarios with the TCRdist pipeline. In a later analysis, each TCR beta chain was defined by its CDR3 amino acid sequence together with its V-gene family, and reads lacking a unique V-gene family were excluded. To address suspected cross-contamination and a sequencing artifact, a later analysis removed 592 highly shared, low-generation-probability nucleotide sequences. For each public chain, a later analysis derived a clonal expansion index from normalized ranks of inferred template counts within each repertoire. A later analysis computed generation probabilities with a VDJ recombination model fitted to out-of-frame rearrangements, and checked the results against IGoR. A later analysis scored TCR-TCR, TCR-HLA and TCR-CMV co-occurrence with hypergeometric tests, applying a repertoire-size bias correction to TCR pairs. False discovery rates were estimated in a later analysis by permuting HLA or CMV assignments 20 times. In a later analysis, co-occurring TCRs were grouped using DBSCAN, and TCRdist sequence similarity was added for clustering within HLA-allele-positive subsets. Repertoires with fewer than 30,000 or more than 120,000 public chains, plus five repertoires with anomalous nucleotide sharing, were excluded from co-occurrence clustering. Sourced from immuneACCESS, this table was stored by TCRdb with only in-frame sequences that have V and J called. A share of the clones is absent; for the studies checked, an unresolved V gene accounts for under half, and the remainder has no known explanation. D and trimming were read from the DNA, whereas the V and J calls and clone size are those reported in that table. A total of about 170,000 clones appear in this sample, roughly 84% of them only once. Clones ranked in the top ten supply about 2.4% of the sample.

A note on this clone: No antigen is known for it. No base quality information exists; no much larger clone differs at one position.

CDR1 and CDR2 are read off the germline V gene as MGHDK and SYGVNS. Clipping removes 4 bases from V and 0 bases from J, with 5 as the unmatched junction base count. Including the terminal cysteine and phenylalanine, the CDR3 comprises 16 residues. Kept here is only the CDR3 DNA, which spans 48 bases and is read in frame from base 1. The cohort was made up of 500 to 800 healthy bone marrow donors. At the time of sampling, every cohort member was nominally healthy, though immune exposures that went unrecorded were likely present. The donor tested CMV seropositive and was one of the 289 seropositive cohort members. A peripheral blood sample was provided by each donor, and peripheral blood mononuclear cells were used for TCR beta sequencing. Genomic DNA extraction from the blood cell samples was performed with the Qiagen DNeasy Blood Extraction Kit.

This sequence was found in a young man in good health and CMV-seropositive. The rearrangement combines TRBV25-1 with TRBJ1-5; 8 central bases correspond to TRBD1. Sequenced: PBMCs. The DNA sequence reads TGTGCCAGCAGTGCCGAGGACAGGGATAGCAATCAGCCCCAGCATTTT. This gives the protein CASSAEDRDSNQPQHF.